Listed below are T cell receptor beta chains from one sample, sequenced in a study of shared clonotypes between healthy human individuals. Assay used: immunoSEQ multiplex PCR; TCRdb lists only in-frame clones, some missing. The data hold about 2.5 million clones, with 85% to 95% observed a single time. The sequenced sample was naive CD4+ T cells from PBMCs. These receptors were taken from a man between 18 and 29 years old in good health. Some clones in this sample may be carry-over from other donors' samples. Each CDR3 is given with its conserved first and last residue. D genes are given only for firm matches.

J gene: TRBJ2-3
D gene: NA
V gene: TRBV19
CDR3 protein: CASKEGADTQYF
CDR3 DNA: TGTGCCAGTAAGGAGGGGGCGGATACGCAGTATTTT

J gene: TRBJ2-1
D gene: NA
V gene: TRBV18
CDR3 protein: CASSYGQLEFNEQFF
CDR3 DNA: TGTGCCAGCTCGTATGGACAGTTGGAATTTAATGAGCAGTTCTTC

J gene: TRBJ1-1
D gene: TRBD1
V gene: TRBV19
CDR3 protein: CASSEIGQGGGEPEAFF
CDR3 DNA: TGTGCCAGTAGTGAGATCGGACAGGGGGGTGGGGAACCTGAAGCTTTCTTT

J gene: TRBJ2-3
D gene: TRBD2
V gene: TRBV9
CDR3 protein: CASSLVYTSGMTDTQYF
CDR3 DNA: TGTGCCAGCAGCCTAGTCTATACTAGCGGGATGACAGATACGCAGTATTTT

J gene: TRBJ1-2
D gene: TRBD1
V gene: TRBV28
CDR3 protein: CASSLRDRGTYGYTF
CDR3 DNA: TGTGCCAGCAGTCTCCGGGACAGGGGGACCTATGGCTACACCTTC

J gene: TRBJ2-3
D gene: NA
V gene: TRBV18
CDR3 protein: CASSPGGGTPSTDTQYF
CDR3 DNA: TGTGCCAGCTCACCCGGGGGTGGGACACCAAGCACAGATACGCAGTATTTT

J gene: TRBJ2-2
D gene: NA
V gene: TRBV5-1
CDR3 protein: CASNRGGSNTGELFF
CDR3 DNA: TGCGCCAGCAACAGGGGAGGGAGCAACACCGGGGAGCTGTTTTTT

J gene: TRBJ1-2
D gene: NA
V gene: TRBV6-5
CDR3 protein: CASSYSNGPRGYTF
CDR3 DNA: TGTGCCAGCAGTTACTCGAACGGCCCACGGGGCTACACCTTC

J gene: TRBJ1-2
D gene: NA
V gene: TRBV7-2
CDR3 protein: CASSRSAGANYGYTF
CDR3 DNA: TGTGCCAGCAGCCGTTCGGCCGGGGCAAACTATGGCTACACCTTC

J gene: TRBJ1-1
D gene: TRBD1
V gene: TRBV7-9
CDR3 protein: CASSLVGGGAGTEAFF
CDR3 DNA: TGTGCCAGCAGCTTAGTTGGAGGGGGCGCGGGGACTGAAGCTTTCTTT

J gene: TRBJ2-3
D gene: NA
V gene: TRBV27
CDR3 protein: CAVGSTILGDTQYF
CDR3 DNA: TGTGCCGTTGGGAGCACCATCCTCGGAGATACGCAGTATTTT

J gene: TRBJ2-5
D gene: TRBD2
V gene: TRBV5-4
CDR3 protein: CASSSGLDSETQYF
CDR3 DNA: TGTGCCAGCAGCTCGGGACTAGACTCAGAGACCCAGTACTTC

J gene: TRBJ2-2
D gene: NA
V gene: TRBV5-4
CDR3 protein: CASSSSTGAGELFF
CDR3 DNA: TGTGCCAGCAGCTCCTCCACGGGGGCCGGGGAGCTGTTTTTT

J gene: TRBJ1-4
D gene: NA
V gene: TRBV5-1
CDR3 protein: CASSQEPGLPSEKLFF
CDR3 DNA: TGCGCCAGCAGCCAAGAACCGGGGCTTCCAAGTGAAAAACTGTTTTTT

J gene: TRBJ1-5
D gene: NA
V gene: TRBV6-1
CDR3 protein: CASSAGANQPQHF
CDR3 DNA: TGTGCCAGCTCTGCAGGGGCCAATCAGCCCCAGCATTTT

J gene: TRBJ1-2
D gene: NA
V gene: TRBV15
CDR3 protein: CATSRVAGTNYGYTF
CDR3 DNA: TGTGCCACCAGCAGAGTCGCCGGCACTAACTATGGCTACACCTTC

J gene: TRBJ1-1
D gene: NA
V gene: TRBV12-5
CDR3 protein: CASGLVLFGGRGMNTEAFF
CDR3 DNA: TGTGCTAGTGGTTTGGTACTTTTCGGGGGTAGAGGTATGAACACTGAAGCTTTCTTT

J gene: TRBJ2-2
D gene: NA
V gene: TRBV2
CDR3 protein: CASSEALGRGAGGELFF
CDR3 DNA: TGTGCCAGCAGTGAAGCGCTGGGCAGGGGCGCTGGCGGGGAGCTGTTTTTT

J gene: TRBJ2-7
D gene: NA
V gene: TRBV11-3
CDR3 protein: CASSLEVGYEQYF
CDR3 DNA: TGTGCCAGCAGCTTAGAAGTTGGTTACGAGCAGTACTTC

J gene: TRBJ2-3
D gene: NA
V gene: TRBV2
CDR3 protein: CASSEYKGWRASTDTQYF
CDR3 DNA: TGTGCCAGCAGTGAATATAAGGGCTGGAGGGCTAGCACAGATACGCAGTATTTT